This T cell receptor beta chain is drawn from a study of shared clonotypes between healthy human individuals. Study results and caveats: Clonotypes not shared had lower generation probabilities than those common to all four donors.

Measured with immunoSEQ multiplex PCR; TCRdb has only the in-frame clones, and not every one. The data contain about 2,200,000 clones, approximately 94% of them seen just once; the ten biggest clones take up 1.7%. As regards this clone: Antigen specificity is unknown.

Positive CCR7 selection of CD45RO-negative cells yielded the naive CD8 cells, and terminally differentiated effector memory CD45RA+ cells were excluded. Donors were healthy HIV-negative adults without recent acute infections or vaccinations. The CDR3 has 13 residues. In germline, CDR1 is MNHEY, CDR2 SVGAGI. V dropped 2 bases and J dropped 8 bases, with 12 bases sitting between them. The origin of this receptor is a young man in good health. Some clones in this sample may be carry-over from other donors' samples. This chain joins TRBV6-5 and TRBJ1-1; a possible D gene is TRBD1 (5 bases). Material: naive CD8+ T cells from PBMCs. The CDR3 is CASSYTDNSEAFF. For the CDR3, the DNA is TGTGCCAGCAGTTACACGGACAATTCCGAAGCTTTCTTT.